The TCR beta chain under discussion was sequenced for a study of blood T cell repertoires in COVID-19. As for the study in general: The analysed material was cDNA or gDNA that came from T cells, B-cell-depleted T cells, or PBMCs.

CDR1 and CDR2 (germline): MNHNS, SASEGT. V shed 5 bases, J shed 8 bases, and the junction held 12 bases outside the gene matches. CDR3 length: 15 residues. Using immunoSEQ multiplex PCR, the repertoire was profiled, and TCRdb retains in-frame clones only, with some absent. The repertoire holds 30,000 to 40,000 clones, with 85% as singletons. The specimen was peripheral blood. The sequence was obtained from a man between 60 and 75 years old with active or convalescent COVID-19. This rearrangement joins TRBV6-1 to TRBJ2-1; 7 bases are shared with TRBD2. The CDR3 spells CASSSPTLASYEQFF. The CDR3 DNA reads as TGTGCCAGCAGTTCACCTACACTAGCGTCGTATGAGCAGTTCTTC.